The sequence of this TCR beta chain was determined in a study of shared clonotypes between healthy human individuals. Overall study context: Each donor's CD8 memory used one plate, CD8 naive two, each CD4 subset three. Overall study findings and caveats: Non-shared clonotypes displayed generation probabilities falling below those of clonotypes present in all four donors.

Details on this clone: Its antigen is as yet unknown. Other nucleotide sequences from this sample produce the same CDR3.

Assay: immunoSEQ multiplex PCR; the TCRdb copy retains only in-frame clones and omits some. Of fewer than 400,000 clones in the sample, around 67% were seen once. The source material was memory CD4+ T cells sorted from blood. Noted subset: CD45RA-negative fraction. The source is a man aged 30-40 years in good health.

The CDR3 protein is CASNSGGASYEQYF. CDR3 coding DNA: TGTGCCAGCAATTCCGGCGGGGCATCCTACGAGCAGTACTTC. The gene calls are TRBV6-5 and TRBJ2-7; D might be TRBD2 (6 bases). Trimming cost V 7 bases and J 1 base, with 14 bases left between them. This CDR3 is 14 amino acids long. Germline-derived CDR1 and CDR2 are MNHEY and SVGAGI.